This T cell receptor (beta chain) was captured in a study of T cell responses to AZD1222 COVID-19 vaccine. This clone came up a few times. Its antigen remains unidentified. The CDR3 is made up of 14 amino acids. The V gene lost 1 base and the J gene lost 8 bases, with 9 bases spanning the gap. Germline V gene sequence: CDR1 MNHEY, CDR2 SMNVEV (reference sequence). TCRdb's table, derived via immunoSEQ multiplex PCR, lists solely in-frame clones and lacks some. The sample consists of roughly 150,000 clones, roughly 86% of them appearing once. Study-wide results and limits: Clonal diversity may have been underestimated in mostly white British donors.

This receptor was taken from an adult in good health. The chain links TRBV27 to TRBJ1-6, with unresolved D. Here the sequenced sample was peripheral blood, taken on day 0 of AZD1222 vaccination. The CDR3 protein is CASSLFGWDSPLHF. The CDR3 coding sequence is TGTGCCAGCAGTTTATTCGGTTGGGATTCACCCCTCCACTTT.